The clone carrying this T cell receptor beta chain was seen many times. Its specificity is unknown. The CDR3 spans 15 residues. Germline loops: CDR1 SGHVS, CDR2 FNYEAQ. Trimming took 6 bases from V and 1 from J, leaving 15 bases between them. This sample is part of a study of early T cells in non-severe SARS-CoV-2 infection. Study in general: With bulk RNA from unsorted whole blood as input, sequencing yielded unpaired chains. Study-level results: Comparison of clonotypes with VDJdb favored anti-spike CD8 responses while missing private and CD4 specificities.

One entry per CDR3 protein, called by TCRdb with MiXCR from the 5' RACE reads. The sample includes about 66,000 distinct CDR3 sequences, roughly 9% seen only once; the top ten take 3% to 3.5%. The clonotype comes from an adult who was a healthcare worker with PCR-confirmed SARS-CoV-2 infection or an uninfected control (not recorded which). Sequences were obtained from whole blood. The V call is TRBV7-6, the J call TRBJ2-5; D possibly corresponds to TRBD1 (6 bases). CDR3 protein: CASSPSTGLQETQYF. The CDR3 coding sequence is TGTGCCAGCAGTCCGTCGACAGGACTCCAAGAGACCCAGTACTTC.